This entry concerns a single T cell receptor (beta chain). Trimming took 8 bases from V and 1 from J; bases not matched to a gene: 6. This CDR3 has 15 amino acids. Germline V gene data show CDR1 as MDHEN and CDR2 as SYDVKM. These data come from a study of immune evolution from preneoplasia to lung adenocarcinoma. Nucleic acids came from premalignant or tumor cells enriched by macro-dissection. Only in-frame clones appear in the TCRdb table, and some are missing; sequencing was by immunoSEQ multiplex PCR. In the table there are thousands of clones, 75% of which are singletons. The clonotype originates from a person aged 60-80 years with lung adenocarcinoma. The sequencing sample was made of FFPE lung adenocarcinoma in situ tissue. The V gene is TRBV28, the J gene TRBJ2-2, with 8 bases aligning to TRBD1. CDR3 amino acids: CASESGTGNTGELFF. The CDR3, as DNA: TGTGCCAGCGAATCGGGGACAGGGAACACCGGGGAGCTGTTTTTT.